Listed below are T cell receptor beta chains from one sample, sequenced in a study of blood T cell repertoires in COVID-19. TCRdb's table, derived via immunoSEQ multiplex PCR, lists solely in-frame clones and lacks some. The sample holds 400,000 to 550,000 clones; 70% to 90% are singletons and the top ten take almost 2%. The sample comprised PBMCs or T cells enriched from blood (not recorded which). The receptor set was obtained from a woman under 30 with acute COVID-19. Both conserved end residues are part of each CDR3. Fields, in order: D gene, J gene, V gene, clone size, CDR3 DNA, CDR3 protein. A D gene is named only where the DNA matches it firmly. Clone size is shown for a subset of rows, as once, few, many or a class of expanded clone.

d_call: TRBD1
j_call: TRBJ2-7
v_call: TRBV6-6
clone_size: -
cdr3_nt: TGTGCCAGCAGTTCGACAGGGCCCTACGAGCAGTACTTC
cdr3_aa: CASSSTGPYEQYF

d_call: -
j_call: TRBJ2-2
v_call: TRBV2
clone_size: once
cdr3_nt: TGTGCCAGCGGAGGTGACACCGGGGAGCTGTTTTTT
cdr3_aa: CASGGDTGELFF

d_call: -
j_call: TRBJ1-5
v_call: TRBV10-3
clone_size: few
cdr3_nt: TGTGCCATCGGGGGGGGCAGCAATCAGCCCCAGCATTTT
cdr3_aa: CAIGGGSNQPQHF

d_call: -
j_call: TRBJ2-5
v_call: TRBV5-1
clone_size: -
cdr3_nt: TGCGCCAGCAGCTTGGGGGGGCGAGAGACCCAGTACTTC
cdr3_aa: CASSLGGRETQYF

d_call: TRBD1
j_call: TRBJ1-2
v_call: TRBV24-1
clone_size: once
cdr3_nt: TGTGCCACCAGTGATTCGACAGGGGCCTATGGCTACACCTTC
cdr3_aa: CATSDSTGAYGYTF

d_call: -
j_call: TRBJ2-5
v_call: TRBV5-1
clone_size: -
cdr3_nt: TGCGCCAGCAGCTCTAGACTTGGAGCTAGCGCGACCCAAGAGACCCAGTACTTC
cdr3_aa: CASSSRLGASATQETQYF

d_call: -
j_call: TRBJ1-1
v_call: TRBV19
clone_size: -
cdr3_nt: TGTGCCAGTAGTATACCAGGGGCTATGAACACTGAAGCTTTCTTT
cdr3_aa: CASSIPGAMNTEAFF

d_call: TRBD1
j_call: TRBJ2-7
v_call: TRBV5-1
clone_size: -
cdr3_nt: TGCGCCAGCAGCCCGGAGACAGGGAGAAGATTTGGCGAGCAGTACTTC
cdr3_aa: CASSPETGRRFGEQYF

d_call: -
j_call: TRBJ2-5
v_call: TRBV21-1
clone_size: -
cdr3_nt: TGTGCCAGCAGCGTGTCGGGTCTGAAGCAGGAGACCCAGTACTTC
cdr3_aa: CASSVSGLKQETQYF

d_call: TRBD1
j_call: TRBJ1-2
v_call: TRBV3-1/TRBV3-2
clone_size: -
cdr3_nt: TGTGCCAGCAGCCGACAGGGCCGCAACTATGGCTACACCTTC
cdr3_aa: CASSRQGRNYGYTF

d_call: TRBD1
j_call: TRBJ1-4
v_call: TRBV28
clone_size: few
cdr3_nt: TGTGCCAGCAGTTCTCCCTGGGGACAGGGCCCAGGAAAACTGTTTTTT
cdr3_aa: CASSSPWGQGPGKLFF

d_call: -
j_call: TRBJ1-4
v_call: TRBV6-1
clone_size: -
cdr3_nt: TGTGCCAGCAGTGACATAACAGGGAATGAAAAACTGTTTTTT
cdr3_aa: CASSDITGNEKLFF

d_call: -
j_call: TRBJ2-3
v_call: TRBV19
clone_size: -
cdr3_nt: TGTGCCAGTAGTAGCGGGACTAGCACAGATACGCAGTATTTT
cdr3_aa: CASSSGTSTDTQYF

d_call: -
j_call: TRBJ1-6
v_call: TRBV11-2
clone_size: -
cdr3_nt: TGTGCCAGCAGTTTAGAGGGCGGGGGCGGTTCACCCCTCCACTTT
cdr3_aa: CASSLEGGGGSPLHF

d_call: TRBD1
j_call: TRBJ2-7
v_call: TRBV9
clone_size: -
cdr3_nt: TGTGCCAGCAGCGTTCCCGGGACAGGCGTCGACGAGCAGTACTTC
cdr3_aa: CASSVPGTGVDEQYF

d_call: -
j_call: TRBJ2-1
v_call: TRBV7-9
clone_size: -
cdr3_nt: TGTGCCAGCAGCTTACAAGCGGCGACCTCCTACAATGAGCAGTTCTTC
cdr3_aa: CASSLQAATSYNEQFF

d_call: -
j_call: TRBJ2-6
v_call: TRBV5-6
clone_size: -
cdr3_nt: TGTGCCAGCAGCTATGGTGAGGGTAGTGTTGCTGGGGCCAACGTCCTGACTTTC
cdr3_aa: CASSYGEGSVAGANVLTF

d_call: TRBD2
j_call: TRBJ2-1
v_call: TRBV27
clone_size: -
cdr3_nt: TGTGCCAGCAGTCTATCTAGCGGGAGCTACAATGAGCAGTTCTTC
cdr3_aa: CASSLSSGSYNEQFF

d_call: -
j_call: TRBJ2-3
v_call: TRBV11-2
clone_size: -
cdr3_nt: TGTGCCAGCAGCTTAGGTGTTTCGGACTCGCGCACAGATACGCAGTATTTT
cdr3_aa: CASSLGVSDSRTDTQYF

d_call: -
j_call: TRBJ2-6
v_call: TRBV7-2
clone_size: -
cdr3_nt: TGTGCCAGCAGCTTCGTATGGGGCGGACCTGGGGCCAACGTCCTGACTTTC
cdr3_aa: CASSFVWGGPGANVLTF

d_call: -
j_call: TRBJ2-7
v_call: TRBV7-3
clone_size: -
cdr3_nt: TGTGCCAGCAGCTCGAGGAATCGGGGGACGGGCGACGAGCAGTACTTC
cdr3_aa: CASSSRNRGTGDEQYF

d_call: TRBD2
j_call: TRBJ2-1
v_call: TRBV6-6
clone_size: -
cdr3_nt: TGTGCCAGCAGTCCGAAAAATAGCGGGAGAGGCAATGAGCAGTTCTTC
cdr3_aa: CASSPKNSGRGNEQFF

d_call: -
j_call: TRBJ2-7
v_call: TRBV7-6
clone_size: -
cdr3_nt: TGTGCCAGCAGCTTACAACAGTCCTACGAGCAGTACTTC
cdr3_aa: CASSLQQSYEQYF

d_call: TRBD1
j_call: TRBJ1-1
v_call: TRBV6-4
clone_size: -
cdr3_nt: TGTGCCATCAGGGGACAGCCGAACACTGAAGCTTTCTTT
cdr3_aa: CAIRGQPNTEAFF

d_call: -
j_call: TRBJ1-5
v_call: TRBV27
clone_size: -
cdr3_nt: TGTGCCAGCGGACAGAACAATCAGCCCCAGCATTTT
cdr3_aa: CASGQNNQPQHF

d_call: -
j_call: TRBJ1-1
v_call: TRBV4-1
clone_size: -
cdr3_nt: TGCGCCAGCAGCCAAAGGCAGCAGGGGAACACTGAAGCTTTCTTT
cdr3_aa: CASSQRQQGNTEAFF

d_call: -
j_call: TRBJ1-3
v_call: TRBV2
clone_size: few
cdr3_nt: TGTGCCAGCAGTGAAGGGGGGCGAGGAAACACCATATATTTT
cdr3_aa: CASSEGGRGNTIYF

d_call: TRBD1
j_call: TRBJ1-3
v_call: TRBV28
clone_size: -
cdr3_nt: TGTGCCAGCAGTTACAGGGGGCAGGGAAACACCATATATTTT
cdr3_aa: CASSYRGQGNTIYF

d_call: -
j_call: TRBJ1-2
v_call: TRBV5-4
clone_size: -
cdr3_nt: TGTGCCAGCACCTCACTCGGTTCGGGCTACACCTTC
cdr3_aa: CASTSLGSGYTF

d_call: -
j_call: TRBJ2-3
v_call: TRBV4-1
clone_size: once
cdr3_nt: TGCGCCAGCAGCCATAGGGGGGATACGCAGTATTTT
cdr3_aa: CASSHRGDTQYF

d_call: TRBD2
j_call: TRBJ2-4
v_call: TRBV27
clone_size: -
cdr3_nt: TGTGCCAGCAGTTCCCCCGCCTGGACTAGCGGGACCAGAGCCGAAAGGGAAAACATTCAGTACTTC
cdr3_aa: CASSSPAWTSGTRAERENIQYF

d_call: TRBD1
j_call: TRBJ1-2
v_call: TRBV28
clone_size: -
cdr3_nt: TGTGCCAGCAGCCCAACCGCGACAGGGAACTATGGCTACACCTTC
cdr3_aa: CASSPTATGNYGYTF

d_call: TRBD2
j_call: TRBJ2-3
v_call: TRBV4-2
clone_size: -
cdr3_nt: TGTGCCAGCAGCCCGGGAATAGCGGGGTCCACCACAGATACGCAGTATTTT
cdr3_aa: CASSPGIAGSTTDTQYF

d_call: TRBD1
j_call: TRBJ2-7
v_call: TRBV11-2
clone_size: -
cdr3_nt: TGTGCCAGCAATTTGGGACAGCCGTCCCACGAGCAGTACTTC
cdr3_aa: CASNLGQPSHEQYF

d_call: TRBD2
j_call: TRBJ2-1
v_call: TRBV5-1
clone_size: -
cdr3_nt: TGCGCCAGCAGATCTACTAGCGGGAGGGGTTACAATGAGCAGTTCTTC
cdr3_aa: CASRSTSGRGYNEQFF

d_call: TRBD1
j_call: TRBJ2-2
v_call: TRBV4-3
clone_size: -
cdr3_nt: TGCGCCAGCAGCCAGGACAGGGATCCCGGCGGGGAGCTGTTTTTT
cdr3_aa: CASSQDRDPGGELFF

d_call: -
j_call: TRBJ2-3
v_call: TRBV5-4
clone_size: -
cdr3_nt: TGTGCCAGCAGCTTTTCCCGGGAATCGGGCACAGATACGCAGTATTTT
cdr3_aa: CASSFSRESGTDTQYF

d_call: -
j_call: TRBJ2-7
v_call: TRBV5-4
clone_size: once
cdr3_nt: TGTGCCAGCAGCTTGGAACACAGCTCCTACGAGCAGTACTTC
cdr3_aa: CASSLEHSSYEQYF

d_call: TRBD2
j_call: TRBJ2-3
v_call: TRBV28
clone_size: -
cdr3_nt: TGTGCCAGCAGTTTCGTAGGACTAGCTCCAGATACGCAGTATTTT
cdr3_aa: CASSFVGLAPDTQYF

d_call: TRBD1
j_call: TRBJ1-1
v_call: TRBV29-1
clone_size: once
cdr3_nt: TGCAGCGCAGACAGGGTTGGGGGCACTGAAGCTTTCTTT
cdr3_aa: CSADRVGGTEAFF

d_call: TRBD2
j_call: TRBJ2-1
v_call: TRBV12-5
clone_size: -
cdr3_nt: TGTGCTAGTGGTTTGCCGGGGGGGAGGAGCTCCTACAATGAGCAGTTCTTC
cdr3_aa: CASGLPGGRSSYNEQFF

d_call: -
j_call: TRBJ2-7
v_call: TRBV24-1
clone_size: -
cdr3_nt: TGTGCCACCAGTGATGGAGGCGAGCAGTACTTC
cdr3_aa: CATSDGGEQYF

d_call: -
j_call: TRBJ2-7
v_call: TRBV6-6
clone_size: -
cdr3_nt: TGTGCCAGCAGTTATGGGGACCTGGAGGGGTACGAGCAGTACTTC
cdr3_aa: CASSYGDLEGYEQYF

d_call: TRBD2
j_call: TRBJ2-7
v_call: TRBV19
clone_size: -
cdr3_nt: TGTGCCAGCAAGGCCGGGACTAGCGGCGGCGAGCAGTACTTC
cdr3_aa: CASKAGTSGGEQYF

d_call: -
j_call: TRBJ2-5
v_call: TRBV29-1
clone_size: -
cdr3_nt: TGCAGCGGAAAACAGGTGACCACAGAGACCCAGTACTTC
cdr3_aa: CSGKQVTTETQYF

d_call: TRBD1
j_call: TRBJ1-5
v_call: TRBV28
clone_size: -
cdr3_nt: TGTGCCAGCACTAGTGACAGGGTCAATCAGCCCCAGCATTTT
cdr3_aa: CASTSDRVNQPQHF

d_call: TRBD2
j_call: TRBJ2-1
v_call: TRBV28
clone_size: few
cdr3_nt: TGTGCCAGCAGGCGGGGGGGTCGGCACAATGAGCAGTTCTTC
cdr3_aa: CASRRGGRHNEQFF

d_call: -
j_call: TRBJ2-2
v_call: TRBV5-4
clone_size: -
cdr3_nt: TGTGCCAGCAGCTTCGGACAGCCGAGCGGGGAGCTGTTTTTT
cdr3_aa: CASSFGQPSGELFF

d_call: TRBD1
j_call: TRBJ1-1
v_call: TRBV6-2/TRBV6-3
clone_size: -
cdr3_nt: TGTGCCAGCAGTTACTCTTCAGGGGGAGATACTGAAGCTTTCTTT
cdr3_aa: CASSYSSGGDTEAFF